This entry lists 29 T cell receptor beta chains sequenced from one sample in a study of shared clonotypes between healthy human individuals. The repertoire was sequenced with immunoSEQ multiplex PCR; TCRdb's copy has only in-frame clones and lacks some. This sample has about 1.5 million clones; more than 95% occur once, and the top ten carry about 1%. Material for sequencing was naive CD4+ T cells sorted from blood. Subset meaning: CD45RA+ positively selected. The receptors derive from a man aged 30 to 39 in good health.

CDR3 coding DNA: TGTGCCTGGAGTGTTCCCGGGCCCCCCCACGAGCAGTACTTC. As protein: CAWSVPGPPHEQYF. This chain joins TRBV30 and TRBJ2-7; no definite D call. CDR1 GTSNPN and CDR2 SVGIG come from the germline V gene (reference sequence). V lost 0 bases, J lost 5 bases, and 14 bases lay in between. The CDR3 sequence is 14 residues long.

V is TRBV10-1 and J is TRBJ1-5, with 7 bases matching TRBD1. Trimming cost V 4 bases and J 16 bases; bases outside gene matches: 7. The CDR3 consists of 11 residues. Per the germline V gene, CDR1 is WNHNN and CDR2 is SYGVQD (reference sequence). The CDR3 region is CASSAFAGGHF. CDR3 DNA sequence: TGCGCCAGCAGTGCTTTCGCAGGGGGACATTTT.

This clone was seen once. This chain uses TRBV6-5 with TRBJ2-1; no reliable D call. Trimming removed 6 bases from V and 4 bases from J, with 10 bases in between. This CDR3 has 13 residues. Germline CDR1 reads MNHEY; CDR2 reads SVGAGI. CDR3 residues: CASRPDSYNEQFF. DNA for the CDR3: TGTGCCAGCAGACCCGACTCATACAATGAGCAGTTCTTC.

The V gene is TRBV29-1, the J gene TRBJ1-1; no clear D gene. Germline assignment: CDR1 SQVTM and CDR2 ANQGSEA. There are 13 residues in the CDR3. V was trimmed by 5 bases and J by 5 bases, leaving 15 bases between them. CDR3 region: CSVYLGPLTEAFF. In nucleotides, the CDR3 is TGCAGCGTTTATCTTGGGCCCTTAACTGAAGCTTTCTTT.

The chain couples TRBV29-1 to TRBJ2-5; D is unresolved. The V gene lost 3 bases and the J gene lost 1 base, with 9 bases spanning the gap. The CDR3 consists of 13 residues. Germline V gene sequence: CDR1 SQVTM, CDR2 ANQGSEA. CDR3 loop: CSVDPRTQETQYF. CDR3 DNA: TGCAGCGTTGACCCTCGGACCCAAGAGACCCAGTACTTC.

The rearrangement joins TRBV14 to TRBJ1-5, with 7 bases matching TRBD1. J lost 0 bases, V lost 3 bases, and 8 bases had no gene match. This CDR3 is built from 17 residues. The germline CDR1 and CDR2 sequences are SGHDN and FVKESK. CDR3 in amino acids: CASSHERDSYSNQPQHF. The CDR3 nucleotides are TGTGCCAGCAGCCATGAAAGGGACAGCTATAGCAATCAGCCCCAGCATTTT.

The gene calls are TRBV5-1 and TRBJ2-7; 13 nucleotides align to TRBD2. Germline V gene sequence: CDR1 SGHRS, CDR2 YFSETQ. J lost 5 bases, V lost 2 bases, and 1 base had no gene match. The CDR3 totals 14 residues. The CDR3 is CASSFGLAGDEQYF. The CDR3 nucleotides read TGCGCCAGCAGCTTCGGACTAGCGGGAGACGAGCAGTACTTC.

The CDR3 coding sequence is TGCGCCAGCAGCCAGCGGGACGGATCGTACGAGCAGTACTTC. Translating it yields CASSQRDGSYEQYF. V is TRBV4-1 and J is TRBJ2-7; D may be TRBD2 (6 bases). V dropped 3 bases and J dropped 4 bases, with 13 bases sitting between them. The CDR3 runs 14 residues. The germline CDR1 and CDR2 sequences are MGHRA and YSYEKL.

The chain employs TRBV20-1 and TRBJ2-7, with D hard to call. Trimming took off 5 bases at V and 7 bases at J, with 12 bases between the two ends. Germline assignment: CDR1 DFQATT and CDR2 SNEGSKA (reference sequence). The CDR3 contains 11 residues. CDR3 loop: CSASIGPEQYF. The CDR3 DNA follows: TGCAGTGCTTCCATCGGACCAGAGCAGTACTTC.

The chain combines TRBV5-1 with TRBJ2-7; 7 bases are shared with TRBD1. This CDR3 spans 17 amino acids. Looked up from germline, CDR1 is SGHRS and CDR2 is YFSETQ. The V segment lost 5 bases and the J segment 2 bases; nucleotides outside the gene matches: 16. CDR3 protein: CASSRGEIGTAAYEQYF. The CDR3 region has the DNA TGCGCCAGCAGTCGGGGAGAGATAGGGACAGCCGCCTACGAGCAGTACTTC.

The chain combines TRBV9 with TRBJ1-2; TRBD1 matches 8 bases. Looked up from germline, CDR1 is SGDLS and CDR2 is YYNGEE. V lost 2 bases and J lost 3; bases outside the gene matches: 6. The CDR3 totals 15 residues. DNA for the CDR3: TGTGCCAGCAGCGTGGCAGGGGGCGCGGACTATGGCTACACCTTC. This codes for CASSVAGGADYGYTF.

The V and J genes are TRBV11-3 and TRBJ2-2, with no clear D. V lost 6 bases and J lost 4, with 9 bases in between. This CDR3 has 13 residues. Per the germline V gene, CDR1 is SGHNT and CDR2 is YENEEA. The CDR3 DNA follows: TGTGCCAGCAGAAAGGCCCCCACCGGGGAGCTGTTTTTT. Translated: CASRKAPTGELFF.

CDR3 DNA: TGTGCCACCCGGACTGTCGGTGGTGAAAAACTGTTTTTT. The encoded protein is CATRTVGGEKLFF. The chain recombines TRBV2 with TRBJ1-4; D is ambiguous. CDR3 length: 13 amino acids. Germline assignment: CDR1 SNHLY and CDR2 FYNNEI. Trimming stripped 10 bases from V and 7 bases from J, with 16 bases between.

CDR3 protein: CASSERTSLLNTGELFF. The CDR3 nucleotides read TGTGCCAGCAGCGAAAGGACTAGTTTGCTTAACACCGGGGAGCTGTTTTTT. J is TRBJ2-2 and V is TRBV9, with 7 nucleotides matching TRBD2. CDR1 and CDR2 from the germline V gene are SGDLS and YYNGEE. The CDR3 sequence is 17 residues long. After removal of 3 bases from V and 2 bases from J, the junction contained 10 bases not matched to a gene.

V and J are TRBV4-1 and TRBJ1-1, with unresolved D. V lost 4 bases to trimming and J lost 3 bases, with 15 bases between them. Germline assignment: CDR1 MGHRA and CDR2 YSYEKL. The CDR3 sequence is 15 residues long. The CDR3 nucleotides read TGCGCCAGCAGCCCCCTGGGTCTGGGGTACACTGAAGCTTTCTTT. This codes for CASSPLGLGYTEAFF.

In DNA, the CDR3 is TGTGCCAGCAAGGAGGCCATACAGGGAGGAGCTTTCTTT. It is translated as CASKEAIQGGAFF. The chain has TRBV28 and TRBJ1-1; D possibly corresponds to TRBD1 (6 bases). Germline V lookup: CDR1 MDHEN, CDR2 SYDVKM. The CDR3 totals 13 residues. With 7 bases removed from V and 10 bases from J, the gap between germline ends came to 19 bases.

The chain couples TRBV6-5 to TRBJ2-2, with D possibly being TRBD2 (6 bases). Germline lookup yields CDR1 MNHEY and CDR2 SVGAGI. Between the trimmed V and J ends, which lost 7 bases and 0 bases, there was a span of 12 bases. The CDR3 sequence is 15 residues long. The CDR3 reads CASTGDAANTGELFF. The CDR3 nucleotides read TGTGCCAGCACGGGGGACGCCGCGAACACCGGGGAGCTGTTTTTT.

The J gene is TRBJ2-5, the V gene TRBV5-4; D not certain. The V and J ends lost 0 bases and 3 bases respectively, with 6 bases between them. This CDR3 spans 13 amino acids. In germline, CDR1 is SGHNT, CDR2 YYREEE (reference sequence). This chain's CDR3 is CASSLEWEETQYF. CDR3 sequence (DNA): TGTGCCAGCAGCTTGGAATGGGAAGAGACCCAGTACTTC.

The rearrangement uses TRBV28 and TRBJ2-1; D not certain. The germline V gene encodes CDR1 MDHEN and CDR2 SYDVKM. V dropped 7 bases and J dropped 9 bases, with 13 bases sitting between them. This CDR3 contains 12 residues. The CDR3 sequence is CASMEPLGEQFF. The CDR3 nucleotides are TGTGCCAGCATGGAACCCCTGGGTGAGCAGTTCTTC. Together with reference TRBV28 and TRBJ2-1, the CDR3 gives the full variable domain: DVKVTQSSRYLVKRTGEKVFLECVQDMDHENMFWYRQDPGLGLRLIYFSYDVKMKEKGDIPEGYSVSREKKERFSLILESASTNQTSMYLCASMEPLGEQFFGPGTRLTVL.

The chain links TRBV9 to TRBJ2-2; TRBD2 agrees at 14 bases. V shed 4 bases and J 7 bases; nucleotides not matched to a gene: 6. The CDR3 spans 16 residues. Germline CDR1 and CDR2: SGDLS and YYNGEE. CDR3 nucleotide sequence: TGTGCCAGCAGCCCGAGACTAGCGGGAGGGATCGGGGAGCTGTTTTTT. Translated, it gives CASSPRLAGGIGELFF.

The CDR3 DNA follows: TGTGCCAGCAGGCGGATAGACAGGAGGTCAAATCAGCCCCAGCATTTT. Its translation: CASRRIDRRSNQPQHF. V usage is TRBV28 and J usage is TRBJ1-5; D is perhaps TRBD1 (6 bases). This CDR3 contains 16 residues. Per germline, CDR1 MDHEN and CDR2 SYDVKM. The ends were cut back, 6 bases at V and 4 bases at J, with 19 bases in the middle.

The genes are TRBV27 and TRBJ2-2, with 15 bases lining up with TRBD2. With 7 bases clipped from V and 5 bases from J, the junction kept 5 bases outside the gene matches. The CDR3 totals 16 residues. The germline CDR1 and CDR2 sequences are MNHEY and SMNVEV (reference sequence). The CDR3 sequence is CASKGLAGGETGELFF. The CDR3 DNA follows: TGTGCCAGCAAGGGACTAGCGGGAGGCGAGACCGGGGAGCTGTTTTTT.

The V gene is TRBV7-2, the J gene TRBJ2-2; TRBD2 aligns across 8 bases. CDR3 length: 16 residues. The trim removed 5 bases at V and 0 bases at J, leaving 5 bases unmatched. Germline values: CDR1 SGHTA, CDR2 FQGNSA. The CDR3 DNA follows: TGTGCCAGCAGCGATAGCGGGACGACGAACACCGGGGAGCTGTTTTTT. It encodes CASSDSGTTNTGELFF.

The chain is built from TRBV10-3 and TRBJ2-7; 10 nucleotides align to TRBD1. Germline CDR1 and CDR2: ENHRY and SYGVKD. J was trimmed by 5 bases and V by 10 bases; bases with no gene match: 11. The CDR3 spans 14 residues. The CDR3, as DNA: TGTGCCACGAGCGAGACAGGGGGCTATCACGAGCAGTACTTC. It is translated as CATSETGGYHEQYF.

The V call is TRBV13, the J call TRBJ2-5; no reliable D call. Trimming removed 5 bases at V and 5 bases at J, with 9 bases between. The V gene's germline CDR1 is PRHDT and CDR2 FYEKMQ (reference sequence). This CDR3 has 12 residues. The CDR3, as DNA: TGTGCCAGCAGCCTCATAGACGAGACCCAGTACTTC. Translating gives CASSLIDETQYF.

This chain connects TRBV4-1 to TRBJ2-3, with D possibly TRBD1 on 6 matching bases. The CDR3 is 17 amino acids. Per germline, CDR1 MGHRA and CDR2 YSYEKL. V lost 0 bases and J lost 4, with 17 bases in between. CDR3 loop: CASSQEWDTGPADTQYF. The CDR3 DNA reads TGCGCCAGCAGCCAAGAGTGGGACACCGGGCCAGCAGATACGCAGTATTTT.

This rearrangement joins TRBV5-4 to TRBJ2-7; possibly TRBD2 for D (6 bases). This CDR3 has 14 residues. Germline CDR1 SGHNT, CDR2 YYREEE (reference sequence). V lost 0 bases and J 2 bases, leaving 9 bases between the germline ends. CDR3 bases: TGTGCCAGCAGCTTGGTTCCTAGCGCCTACGAGCAGTACTTC. Protein product: CASSLVPSAYEQYF.

This sequence joins TRBV7-9 and TRBJ2-1; maybe TRBD1 (6 bases). Trimming removed 5 bases at V and 15 bases at J, with 20 bases between. Germline values: CDR1 SEHNR, CDR2 FQNEAQ (reference sequence). The CDR3 has 13 residues. The CDR3 here is CASSLMSGQWRFF. CDR3 DNA sequence: TGTGCCAGCAGCCTCATGAGCGGACAGTGGCGGTTCTTC.

This CDR3 is CASSQDRIGELFF. CDR3 DNA: TGTGCCAGCAGCCAAGATCGTATCGGGGAGCTGTTTTTT. The rearrangement links TRBV4-2 to TRBJ2-2, with D uncertain. CDR1 is LGHNA and CDR2 is YNFKEQ in the germline V gene. The CDR3 has 13 amino acids. The germline V and J ends were trimmed by 0 bases and 7 bases, with 6 bases remaining between them.